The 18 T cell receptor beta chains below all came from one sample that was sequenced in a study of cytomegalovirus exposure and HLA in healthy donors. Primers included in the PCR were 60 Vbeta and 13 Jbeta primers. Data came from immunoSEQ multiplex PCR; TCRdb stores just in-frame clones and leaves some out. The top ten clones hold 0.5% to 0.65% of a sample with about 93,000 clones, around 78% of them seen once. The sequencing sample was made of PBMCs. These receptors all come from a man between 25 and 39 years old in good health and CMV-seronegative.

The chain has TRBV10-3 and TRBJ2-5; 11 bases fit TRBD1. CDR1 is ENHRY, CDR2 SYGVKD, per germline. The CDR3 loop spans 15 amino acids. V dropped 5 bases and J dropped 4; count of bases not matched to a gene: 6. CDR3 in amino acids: CAISPGQGAVETQYF. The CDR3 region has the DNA TGTGCCATCAGTCCCGGACAGGGGGCCGTAGAGACCCAGTACTTC.

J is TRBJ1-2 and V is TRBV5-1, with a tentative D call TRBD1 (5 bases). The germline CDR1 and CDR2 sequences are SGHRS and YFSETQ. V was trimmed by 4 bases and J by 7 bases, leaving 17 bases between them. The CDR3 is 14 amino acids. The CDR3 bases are TGCGCCAGCAGCGTGCAGTCAGGGAGGCTTGGCTACACCTTC. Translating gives CASSVQSGRLGYTF.

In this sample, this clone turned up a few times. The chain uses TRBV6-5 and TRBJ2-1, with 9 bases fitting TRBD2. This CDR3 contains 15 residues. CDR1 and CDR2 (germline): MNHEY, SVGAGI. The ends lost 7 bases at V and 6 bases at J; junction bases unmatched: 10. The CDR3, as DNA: TGTGCCAGCACCGCCATAGCGGGAGCATTCAATGAGCAGTTCTTC. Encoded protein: CASTAIAGAFNEQFF.

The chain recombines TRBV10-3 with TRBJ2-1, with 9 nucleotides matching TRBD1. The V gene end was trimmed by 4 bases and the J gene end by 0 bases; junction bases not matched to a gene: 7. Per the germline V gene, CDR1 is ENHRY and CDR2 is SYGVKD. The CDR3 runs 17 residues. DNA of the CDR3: TGTGCCATCAGTGCCGGGACAGGGAAAAGCTCCTACAATGAGCAGTTCTTC. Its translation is CAISAGTGKSSYNEQFF.

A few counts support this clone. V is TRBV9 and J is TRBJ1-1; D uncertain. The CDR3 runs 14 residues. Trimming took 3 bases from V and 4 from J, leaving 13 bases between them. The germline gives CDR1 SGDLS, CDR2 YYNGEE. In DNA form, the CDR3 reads TGTGCCAGCAGCGGCGGGTTAGGATTCACTGAAGCTTTCTTT. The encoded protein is CASSGGLGFTEAFF. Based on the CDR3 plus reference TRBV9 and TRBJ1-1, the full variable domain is DSGVTQTPKHLITATGQRVTLRCSPRSGDLSVYWYQQSLDQGLQFLIQYYNGEERAKGNILERFSAQQFPDLHSELNLSSLELGDSALYFCASSGGLGFTEAFFGQGTRLTVV.

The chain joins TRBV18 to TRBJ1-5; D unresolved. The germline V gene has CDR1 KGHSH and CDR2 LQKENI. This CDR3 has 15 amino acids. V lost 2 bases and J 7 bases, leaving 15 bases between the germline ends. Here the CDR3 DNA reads TGTGCCAGCTCACCAGAGACCTGGGAGGGCCAGCCCCAGCATTTT. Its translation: CASSPETWEGQPQHF.

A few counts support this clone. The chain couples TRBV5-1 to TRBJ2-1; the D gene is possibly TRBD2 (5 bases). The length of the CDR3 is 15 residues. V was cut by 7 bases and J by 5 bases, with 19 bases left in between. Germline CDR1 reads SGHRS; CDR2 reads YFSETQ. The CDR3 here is CASSRRMEADNEQFF. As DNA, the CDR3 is TGCGCCAGCTCACGTCGGATGGAGGCCGACAATGAGCAGTTCTTC.

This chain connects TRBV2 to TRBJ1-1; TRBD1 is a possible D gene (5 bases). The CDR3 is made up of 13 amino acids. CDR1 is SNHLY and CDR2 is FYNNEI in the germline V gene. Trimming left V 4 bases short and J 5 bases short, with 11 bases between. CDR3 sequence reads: CASSGGGWTEAFF. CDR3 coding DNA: TGTGCCAGCAGTGGGGGGGGGTGGACTGAAGCTTTCTTT. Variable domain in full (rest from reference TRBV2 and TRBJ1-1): EPEVTQTPSHQVTQMGQEVILRCVPISNHLYFYWYRQILGQKVEFLVSFYNNEISEKSEIFDDQFSVERPDGSNFTLKIRSTKLEDSAMYFCASSGGGWTEAFFGQGTRLTVV.

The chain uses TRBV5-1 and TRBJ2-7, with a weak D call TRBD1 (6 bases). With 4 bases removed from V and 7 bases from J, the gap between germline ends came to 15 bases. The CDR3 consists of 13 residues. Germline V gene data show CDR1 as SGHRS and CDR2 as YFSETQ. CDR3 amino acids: CASSRDNTAEQYF. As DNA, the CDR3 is TGCGCCAGCAGCCGGGACAATACGGCAGAGCAGTACTTC.

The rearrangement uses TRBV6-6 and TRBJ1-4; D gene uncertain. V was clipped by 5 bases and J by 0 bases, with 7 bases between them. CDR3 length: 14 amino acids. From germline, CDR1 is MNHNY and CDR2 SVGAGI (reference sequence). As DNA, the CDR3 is TGTGCCAGCAGTAAGCCCCCAACTAATGAAAAACTGTTTTTT. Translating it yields CASSKPPTNEKLFF.

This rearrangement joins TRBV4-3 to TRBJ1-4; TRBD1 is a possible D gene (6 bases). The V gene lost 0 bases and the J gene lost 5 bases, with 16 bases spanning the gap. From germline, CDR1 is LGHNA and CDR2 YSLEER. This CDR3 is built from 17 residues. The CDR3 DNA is TGCGCCAGCAGCCAAGAACGCACCACAGGGACAAATGAAAAACTGTTTTTT. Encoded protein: CASSQERTTGTNEKLFF.

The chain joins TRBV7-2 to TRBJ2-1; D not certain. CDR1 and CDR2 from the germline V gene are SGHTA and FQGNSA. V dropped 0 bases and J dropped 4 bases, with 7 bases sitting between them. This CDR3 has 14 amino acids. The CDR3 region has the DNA TGTGCCAGCAGCTTAGCTCGGGTTTACAATGAGCAGTTCTTC. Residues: CASSLARVYNEQFF.

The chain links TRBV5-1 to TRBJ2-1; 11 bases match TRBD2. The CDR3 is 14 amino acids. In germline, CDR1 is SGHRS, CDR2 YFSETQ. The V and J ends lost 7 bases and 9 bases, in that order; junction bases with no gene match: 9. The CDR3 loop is CASALAGDGGEQFF. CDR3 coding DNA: TGCGCCAGCGCACTAGCGGGAGATGGTGGTGAGCAGTTCTTC.

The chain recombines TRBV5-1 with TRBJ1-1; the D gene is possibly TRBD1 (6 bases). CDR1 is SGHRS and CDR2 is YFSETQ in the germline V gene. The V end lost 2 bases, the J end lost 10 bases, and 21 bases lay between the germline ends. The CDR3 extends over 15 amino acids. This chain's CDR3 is CASSFYRSAGEGAFF. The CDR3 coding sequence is TGCGCCAGCAGCTTCTATAGGAGTGCAGGGGAGGGAGCTTTCTTT.

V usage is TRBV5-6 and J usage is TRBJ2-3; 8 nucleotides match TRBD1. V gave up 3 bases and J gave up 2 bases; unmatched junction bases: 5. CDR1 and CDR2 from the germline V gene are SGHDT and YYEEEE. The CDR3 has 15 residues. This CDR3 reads CASSSGTGHTDTQYF. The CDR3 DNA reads TGTGCCAGCAGCTCCGGGACAGGCCACACAGATACGCAGTATTTT.

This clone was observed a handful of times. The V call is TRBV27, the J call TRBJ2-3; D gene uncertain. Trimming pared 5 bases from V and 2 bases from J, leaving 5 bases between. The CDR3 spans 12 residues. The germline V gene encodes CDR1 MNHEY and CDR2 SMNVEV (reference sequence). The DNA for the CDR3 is TGTGCCAGCAGTCCCAACACAGATACGCAGTATTTT. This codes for CASSPNTDTQYF.

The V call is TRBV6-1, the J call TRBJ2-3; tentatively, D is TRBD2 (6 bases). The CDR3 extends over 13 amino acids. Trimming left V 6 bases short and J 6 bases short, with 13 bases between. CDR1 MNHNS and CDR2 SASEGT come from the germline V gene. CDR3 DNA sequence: TGTGCCAGCAGCAACCTCCGGGGGGATACGCAGTATTTT. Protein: CASSNLRGDTQYF.

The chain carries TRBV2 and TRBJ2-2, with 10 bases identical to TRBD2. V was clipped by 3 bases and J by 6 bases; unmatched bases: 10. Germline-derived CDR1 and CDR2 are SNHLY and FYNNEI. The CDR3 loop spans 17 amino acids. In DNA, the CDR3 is TGTGCCAGCAGTGAGCCTACCGGGACTAGCGTAGCCGGGGAGCTGTTTTTT. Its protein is CASSEPTGTSVAGELFF.